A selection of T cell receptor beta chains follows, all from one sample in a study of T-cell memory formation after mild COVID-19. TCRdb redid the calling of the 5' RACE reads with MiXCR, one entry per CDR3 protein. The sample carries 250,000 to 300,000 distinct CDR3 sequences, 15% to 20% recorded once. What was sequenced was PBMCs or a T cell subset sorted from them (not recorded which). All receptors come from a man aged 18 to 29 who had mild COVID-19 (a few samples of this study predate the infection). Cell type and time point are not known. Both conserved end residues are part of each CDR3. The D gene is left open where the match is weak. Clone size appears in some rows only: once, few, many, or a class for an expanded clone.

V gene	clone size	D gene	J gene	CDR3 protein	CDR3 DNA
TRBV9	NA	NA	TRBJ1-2	CASSLSSGTGYTF	TGTGCCAGCAGCTTAAGTTCAGGGACTGGCTACACCTTC
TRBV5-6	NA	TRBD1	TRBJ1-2	CASNPGQGTRSYGYTF	TGTGCCAGCAACCCGGGACAGGGAACCCGTAGCTATGGCTACACCTTC
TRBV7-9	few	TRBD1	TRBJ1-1	CASSLTGGLTEAFF	TGTGCCAGCAGCTTAACAGGGGGCCTCACTGAAGCTTTCTTT
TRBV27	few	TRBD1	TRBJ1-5	CASSRTGGQPQHF	TGTGCCAGCAGTCGGACAGGGGGTCAGCCCCAGCATTTT
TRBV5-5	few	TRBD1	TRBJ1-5	CASSITGDRNQPQHF	TGTGCCAGCAGCATAACAGGGGATCGCAATCAGCCCCAGCATTTT
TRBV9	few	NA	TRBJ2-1	CASSRRRRSSYNEQFF	TGTGCCAGCAGCCGGAGGCGGCGTAGCTCCTACAATGAGCAGTTCTTC
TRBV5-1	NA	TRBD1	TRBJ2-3	CASSLRTGADTQYF	TGCGCCAGCAGCTTAAGGACAGGCGCAGATACGCAGTATTTT
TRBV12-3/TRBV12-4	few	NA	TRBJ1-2	CASSLAGNGYTF	TGTGCCAGCAGTTTAGCTGGGAACGGCTACACCTTC
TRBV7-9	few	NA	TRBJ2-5	CASSARQTQGQETQYF	TGTGCCAGCAGCGCGCGACAGACGCAGGGCCAAGAGACCCAGTACTTC
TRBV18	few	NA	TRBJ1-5	CASSPATGQPQHF	TGTGCCAGCTCCCCTGCGACGGGACAGCCCCAGCATTTT
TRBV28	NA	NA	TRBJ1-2	CASSSRPSGYTF	TGTGCCAGCAGTTCCCGGCCCTCGGGCTACACCTTC
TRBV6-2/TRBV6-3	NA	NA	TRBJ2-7	CASSFPRDEDEQYF	TGTGCCAGCAGTTTCCCCAGGGACGAGGACGAGCAGTACTTC
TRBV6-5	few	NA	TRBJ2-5	CASSLRGGVETQYF	TGTGCCAGCAGCCTAAGGGGGGGTGTAGAGACCCAGTACTTC
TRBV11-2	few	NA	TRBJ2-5	CASSPPRVGETQYF	TGTGCCAGCAGCCCCCCCAGGGTGGGAGAGACCCAGTACTTC
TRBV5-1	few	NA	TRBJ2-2	CASSFGSGVNTGELFF	TGCGCCAGCAGCTTCGGCTCGGGGGTAAACACCGGGGAGCTGTTTTTT
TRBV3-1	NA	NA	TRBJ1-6	CASSAGGNSPLHF	TGTGCCAGCAGCGCGGGCGGGAATTCACCCCTCCACTTT
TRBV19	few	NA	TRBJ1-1	CASKAEMNTEAFF	TGTGCCAGTAAGGCAGAGATGAACACTGAAGCTTTCTTT
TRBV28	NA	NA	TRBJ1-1	CASSRREEENTEAFF	TGTGCCAGCAGTAGGCGGGAGGAGGAGAACACTGAAGCTTTCTTT
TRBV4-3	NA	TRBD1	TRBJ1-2	CASGDRGDYGYTF	TGCGCCAGCGGGGACAGGGGAGACTATGGCTACACCTTC
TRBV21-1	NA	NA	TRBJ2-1	CASSKGPYNEQFF	TGTGCCAGCAGCAAAGGTCCGTACAATGAGCAGTTCTTC
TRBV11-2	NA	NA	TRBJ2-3	CASSQGPLGPRDTQYF	TGTGCCAGCAGCCAAGGACCCCTTGGGCCTAGAGATACGCAGTATTTT
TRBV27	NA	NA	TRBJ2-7	CASSSGVYIHEQYF	TGTGCCAGCAGTTCCGGGGTTTATATCCACGAGCAGTACTTC
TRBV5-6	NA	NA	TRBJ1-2	CASSPPQAYGYTF	TGTGCCAGCAGCCCACCCCAGGCGTATGGCTACACCTTC
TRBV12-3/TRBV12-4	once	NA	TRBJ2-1	CASSFGTGSFF	NA
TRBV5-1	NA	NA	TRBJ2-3	CASSLASVTDTQYF	TGCGCCAGCAGCTTGGCCTCTGTCACAGATACGCAGTATTTT